This T cell receptor beta chain comes out of a study of blood T cell repertoires in COVID-19. Background on the study: The United States, Italy and Spain provided the acute and convalescent COVID-19 samples.

V was trimmed by 2 bases and J by 9 bases, leaving 11 bases between them. This CDR3 comprises 13 residues. Germline V gene data show CDR1 as MNHNS and CDR2 as SASEGT. In the original workflow: Reference gene primer amplification yielded estimated nucleated cell counts. The data were produced by immunoSEQ multiplex PCR, yet TCRdb's version contains in-frame clones alone and is incomplete. V and J calls plus clone size are reproduced from that table; the DNA served to infer D and trimming. Of about 190,000 clones in the sample, about 91% were seen once. The genes are TRBV6-1 and TRBJ1-3, with D hard to call. The sequenced sample consisted of peripheral blood. The receptor was derived from a woman in her twenties or thirties with acute or convalescent COVID-19. CDR3 bases: TGTGCCAGCAGTGAAATAGACTCGCTCACCATATATTTT. Its translation is CASSEIDSLTIYF.